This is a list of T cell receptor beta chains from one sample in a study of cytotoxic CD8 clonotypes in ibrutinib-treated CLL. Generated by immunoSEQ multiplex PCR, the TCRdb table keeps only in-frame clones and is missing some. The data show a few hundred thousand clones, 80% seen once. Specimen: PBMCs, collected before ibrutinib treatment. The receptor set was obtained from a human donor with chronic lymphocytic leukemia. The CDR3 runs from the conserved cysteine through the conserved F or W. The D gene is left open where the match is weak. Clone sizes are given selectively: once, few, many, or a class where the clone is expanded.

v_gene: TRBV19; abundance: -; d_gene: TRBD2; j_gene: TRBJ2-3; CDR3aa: CASSIILAGGRDTQYF; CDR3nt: TGTGCCAGTAGTATAATCCTAGCGGGAGGGCGAGATACGCAGTATTTT
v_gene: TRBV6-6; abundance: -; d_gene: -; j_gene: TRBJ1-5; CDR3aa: CASSSRGPQHF; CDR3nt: TGTGCCAGCAGTTCCCGAGGGCCCCAGCATTTT
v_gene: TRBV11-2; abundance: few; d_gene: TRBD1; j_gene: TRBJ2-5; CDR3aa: CASSLGQGTETQYF; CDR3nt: TGTGCCAGCAGCTTGGGACAGGGAACAGAGACCCAGTACTTC
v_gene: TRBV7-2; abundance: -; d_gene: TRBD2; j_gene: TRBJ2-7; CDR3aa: CASSLNGRGEQYF; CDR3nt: TGTGCCAGCAGCTTAAACGGGAGGGGTGAGCAGTACTTC
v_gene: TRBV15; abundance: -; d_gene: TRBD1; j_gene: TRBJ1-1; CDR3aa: CATSRGFGGQAVSEAFF; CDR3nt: TGTGCCACCAGCAGAGGGTTTGGGGGACAGGCAGTATCTGAAGCTTTCTTT
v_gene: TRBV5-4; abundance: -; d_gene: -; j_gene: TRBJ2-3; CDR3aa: CASSPSTDTQYF; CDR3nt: TGTGCCAGCAGCCCTAGCACAGATACGCAGTATTTT
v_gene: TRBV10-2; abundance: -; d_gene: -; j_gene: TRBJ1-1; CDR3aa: CASSWARGTEAFF; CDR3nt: TGCGCCAGCAGTTGGGCCAGAGGGACTGAAGCTTTCTTT
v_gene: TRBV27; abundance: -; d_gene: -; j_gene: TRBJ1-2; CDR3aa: CASSRGQTYGYTF; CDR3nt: TGTGCCAGCAGTCGCGGCCAGACCTATGGCTACACCTTC
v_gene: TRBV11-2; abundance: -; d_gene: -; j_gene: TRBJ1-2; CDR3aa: CASSLAGEDYGYTF; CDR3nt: TGTGCCAGCAGCTTAGCCGGGGAGGATTATGGCTACACCTTC
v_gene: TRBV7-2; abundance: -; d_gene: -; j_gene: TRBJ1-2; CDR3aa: CASRLTFIGSGYTF; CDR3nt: TGTGCCAGCAGGCTTACGTTTATAGGGAGTGGCTACACCTTC
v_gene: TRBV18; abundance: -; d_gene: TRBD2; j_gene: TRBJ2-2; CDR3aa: CASSPRTSGSAGELFF; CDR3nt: TGTGCCAGCTCACCTAGGACTAGCGGGAGTGCCGGGGAGCTGTTTTTT
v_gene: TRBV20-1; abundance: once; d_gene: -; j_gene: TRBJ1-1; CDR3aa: CSVRENTEAFF; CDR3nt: TGCAGTGTGAGGGAGAACACTGAAGCTTTCTTT
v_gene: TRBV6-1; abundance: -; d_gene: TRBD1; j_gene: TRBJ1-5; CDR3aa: CASNGQGGNQPQHF; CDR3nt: TGTGCCAGCAACGGACAGGGAGGCAATCAGCCCCAGCATTTT
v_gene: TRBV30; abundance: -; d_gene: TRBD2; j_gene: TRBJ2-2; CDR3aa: CAWSVPSYGRYTGELFF; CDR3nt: TGTGCCTGGAGTGTACCAAGCTACGGGAGGTATACCGGGGAGCTGTTTTTT
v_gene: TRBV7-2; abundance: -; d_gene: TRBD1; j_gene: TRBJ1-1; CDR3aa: CASSGDRVVEMINTEAFF; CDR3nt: TGTGCCAGCAGCGGAGACAGGGTAGTAGAGATGATAAACACTGAAGCTTTCTTT
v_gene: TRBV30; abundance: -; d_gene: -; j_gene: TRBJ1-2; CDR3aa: CAWSRVGYGYTF; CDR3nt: TGTGCCTGGAGTCGGGTTGGCTATGGCTACACCTTC
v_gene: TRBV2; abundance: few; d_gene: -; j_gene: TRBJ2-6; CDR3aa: CASRRGSSGANVLTF; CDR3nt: TGTGCCAGCAGGAGGGGCAGCTCTGGGGCCAACGTCCTGACTTTC
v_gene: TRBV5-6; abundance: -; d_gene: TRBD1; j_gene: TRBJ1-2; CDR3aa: CASSLGQGSYGYTF; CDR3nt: TGTGCCAGCAGCTTGGGACAGGGCTCCTATGGCTACACCTTC
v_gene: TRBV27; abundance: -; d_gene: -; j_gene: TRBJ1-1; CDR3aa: CASSLGMNTEAFF; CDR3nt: TGTGCCAGCAGTTTGGGAATGAACACTGAAGCTTTCTTT
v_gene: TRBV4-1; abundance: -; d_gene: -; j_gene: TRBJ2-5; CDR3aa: CASSQGPGTRKTQYF; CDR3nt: TGCGCCAGCAGCCAAGGCCCCGGGACGAGAAAGACCCAGTACTTC
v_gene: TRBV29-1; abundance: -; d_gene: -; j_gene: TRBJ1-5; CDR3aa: CSVEFGGHQPQHF; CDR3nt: TGCAGCGTTGAATTCGGGGGGCATCAGCCCCAGCATTTT
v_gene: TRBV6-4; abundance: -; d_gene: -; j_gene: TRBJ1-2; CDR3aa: CAIQGYGYTF; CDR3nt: TGTGCCATCCAGGGCTATGGCTACACCTTC
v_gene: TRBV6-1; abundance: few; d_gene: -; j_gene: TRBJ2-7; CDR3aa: CASSERAGSVYEQYF; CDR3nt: TGTGCCAGCAGTGAACGGGCAGGGAGTGTCTACGAGCAGTACTTC
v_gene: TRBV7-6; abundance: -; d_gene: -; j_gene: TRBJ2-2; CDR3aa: CASSSRLSRELFF; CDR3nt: TGTGCCAGCAGCTCGAGACTGTCGCGGGAGCTGTTTTTT
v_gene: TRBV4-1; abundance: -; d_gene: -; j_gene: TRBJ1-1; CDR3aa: CASSQDNAGTMNTEAFF; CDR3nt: TGCGCCAGCAGCCAAGATAACGCCGGCACCATGAACACTGAAGCTTTCTTT
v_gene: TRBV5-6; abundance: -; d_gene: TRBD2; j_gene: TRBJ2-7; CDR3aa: CASRGTGTTTTGQYF; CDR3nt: TGTGCCAGCAGGGGAACCGGGACTACGACTACGGGGCAGTACTTC
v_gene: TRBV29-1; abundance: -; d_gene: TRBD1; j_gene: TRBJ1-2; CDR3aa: CSVDGTALYGYTF; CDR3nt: TGCAGCGTTGACGGGACAGCCTTATATGGCTACACCTTC
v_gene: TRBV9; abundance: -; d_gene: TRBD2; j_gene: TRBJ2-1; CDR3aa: CASSEFSGRGFYNEQFF; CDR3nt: TGTGCCAGCAGCGAGTTTAGCGGGAGGGGCTTCTACAATGAGCAGTTCTTC
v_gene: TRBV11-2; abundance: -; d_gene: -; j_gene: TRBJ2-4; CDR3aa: CASSNNLGSAELAKNIQYF; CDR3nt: TGTGCCAGCAGCAATAACCTGGGCAGCGCGGAACTAGCCAAAAACATTCAGTACTTC
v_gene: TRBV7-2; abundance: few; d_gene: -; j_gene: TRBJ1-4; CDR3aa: CASRISRVEKLFF; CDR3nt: TGTGCCAGCAGGATTAGTAGGGTAGAAAAACTGTTTTTT
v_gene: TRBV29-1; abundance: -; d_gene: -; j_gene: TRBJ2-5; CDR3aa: CSVVRVLETQYF; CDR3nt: TGCAGCGTCGTTAGAGTCTTAGAGACCCAGTACTTC
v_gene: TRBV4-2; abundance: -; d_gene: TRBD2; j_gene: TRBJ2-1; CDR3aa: CASSQDGSGSIF; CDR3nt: TGTGCCAGCAGCCAAGATGGGAGCGGGAGTATCTTC
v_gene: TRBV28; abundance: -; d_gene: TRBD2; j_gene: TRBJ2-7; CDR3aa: CASSGAGGLNEQYF; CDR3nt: TGTGCCAGCAGTGGGGCGGGAGGGCTCAACGAGCAGTACTTC
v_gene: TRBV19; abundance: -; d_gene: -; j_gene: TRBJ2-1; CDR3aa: CASSISSGRYNEQFF; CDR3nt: TGTGCCAGTAGTATATCCAGCGGAAGGTACAATGAGCAGTTCTTC
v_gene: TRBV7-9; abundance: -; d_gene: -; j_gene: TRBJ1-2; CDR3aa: CATGESYGYTF; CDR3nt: TGTGCCACCGGGGAAAGCTATGGCTACACCTTC
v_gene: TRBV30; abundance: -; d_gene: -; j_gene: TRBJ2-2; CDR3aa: CAWSGRGLNTGELFF; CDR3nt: TGTGCCTGGAGTGGCAGGGGTCTTAACACCGGGGAGCTGTTTTTT
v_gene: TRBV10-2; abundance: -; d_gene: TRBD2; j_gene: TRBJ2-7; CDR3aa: CASRPSGPYEQYF; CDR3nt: TGCGCCAGCAGGCCTAGCGGACCCTACGAGCAGTACTTC
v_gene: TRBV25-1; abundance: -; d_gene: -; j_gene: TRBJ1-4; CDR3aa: CASSDLDRTNEKLFF; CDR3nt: TGTGCCAGCAGTGACCTCGACAGAACTAATGAAAAACTGTTTTTT
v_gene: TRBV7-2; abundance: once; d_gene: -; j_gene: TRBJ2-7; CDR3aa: CASSLDAGSSYEQYF; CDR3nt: TGTGCCAGCAGCTTAGACGCCGGGAGCTCCTACGAGCAGTACTTC
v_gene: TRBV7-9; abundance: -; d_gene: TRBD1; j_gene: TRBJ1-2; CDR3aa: CASSVRDRGFLSYTF; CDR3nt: TGTGCCAGCAGCGTCCGGGACAGGGGGTTTTTGAGCTACACCTTC
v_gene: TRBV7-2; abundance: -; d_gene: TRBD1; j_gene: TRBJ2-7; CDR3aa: CASSDRAYEQYF; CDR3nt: TGTGCCAGCAGCGACAGGGCTTACGAGCAGTACTTC
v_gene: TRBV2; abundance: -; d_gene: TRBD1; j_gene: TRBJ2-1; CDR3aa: CASSERQGAYNEQFF; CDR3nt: TGTGCCAGCAGTGAGCGACAGGGCGCCTACAATGAGCAGTTCTTC
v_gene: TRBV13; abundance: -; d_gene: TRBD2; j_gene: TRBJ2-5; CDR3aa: CASSSSGTETQYF; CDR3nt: TGTGCCAGCAGTTCTAGCGGGACAGAGACCCAGTACTTC
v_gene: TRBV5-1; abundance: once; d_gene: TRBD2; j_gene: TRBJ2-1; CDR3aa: CASSPGTSTTDEQFF; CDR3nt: TGCGCCAGCAGCCCCGGGACTAGCACGACGGATGAGCAGTTCTTC
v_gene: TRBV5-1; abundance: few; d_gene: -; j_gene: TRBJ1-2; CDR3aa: CASSPYRDGYTF; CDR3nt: TGCGCCAGCAGCCCCTACAGGGATGGCTACACCTTC
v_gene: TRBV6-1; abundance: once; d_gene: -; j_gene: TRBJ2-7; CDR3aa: CASSDLSPGAWKQYF; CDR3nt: TGTGCCAGCAGTGATTTGTCCCCGGGGGCCTGGAAGCAGTACTTC
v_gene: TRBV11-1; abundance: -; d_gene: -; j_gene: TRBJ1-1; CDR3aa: CASSRDDRLNTEAFF; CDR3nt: TGTGCCAGCAGCCGCGACGACAGGTTAAACACTGAAGCTTTCTTT
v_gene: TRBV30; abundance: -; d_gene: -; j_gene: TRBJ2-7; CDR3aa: CAWTINSYEQYF; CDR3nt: TGTGCCTGGACCATAAACTCCTACGAGCAGTACTTC
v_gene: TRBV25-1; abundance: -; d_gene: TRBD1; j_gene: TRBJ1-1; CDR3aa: CASSEWGTGVNTEAFF; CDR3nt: TGTGCCAGCAGTGAATGGGGGACAGGGGTGAACACTGAAGCTTTCTTT
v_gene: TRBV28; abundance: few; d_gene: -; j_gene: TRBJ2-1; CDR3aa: CASSLEEARGYNEQFF; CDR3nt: TGTGCCAGCAGTTTAGAAGAGGCTAGAGGCTACAATGAGCAGTTCTTC
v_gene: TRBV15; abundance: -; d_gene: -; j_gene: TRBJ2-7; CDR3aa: CATSRDSAETKFRLYEQYF; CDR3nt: TGTGCCACCAGCAGAGATAGCGCAGAAACGAAGTTTCGACTTTACGAGCAGTACTTC
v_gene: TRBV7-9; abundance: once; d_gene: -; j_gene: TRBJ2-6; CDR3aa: CASSTTDSNIHSGANVLTF; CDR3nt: TGTGCCAGCAGCACGACCGACAGTAATATTCACTCTGGGGCCAACGTCCTGACTTTC
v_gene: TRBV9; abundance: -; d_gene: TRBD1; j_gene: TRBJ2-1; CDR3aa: CASSVTGTGRRYEQFF; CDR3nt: TGTGCCAGCAGCGTGACCGGGACAGGGCGCCGTTACGAGCAGTTCTTC
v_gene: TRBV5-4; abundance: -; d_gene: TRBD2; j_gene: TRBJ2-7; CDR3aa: CASSRGLAETYEQYF; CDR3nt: TGTGCCAGCAGCCGCGGACTAGCGGAAACCTACGAGCAGTACTTC